The next 5 T cell receptor beta chains were all read from a single sample in a study of Graves' ophthalmopathy and Graves' hyperthyroidism. Amplification of the TCR beta CDR3 regions used RNA transcripts (as template). HTBI primers were used in a first-round RT-PCR, which preceded a second-round multiplex PCR. TCRdb fed the multiplex PCR reads into MiXCR, producing one record per CDR3 protein. The data hold 650,000 to 900,000 distinct CDR3 sequences, with 40% observed a single time. Sequencing was carried out using peripheral blood. The source is an adult man with Graves' ophthalmopathy.

This clonotype has at least ten counts. The V call is TRBV29-1, the J call TRBJ1-2; tentatively, D is TRBD1 (6 bases). CDR1 and CDR2 from the germline V gene are SQVTM and ANQGSEA. This CDR3 contains 12 residues. DNA of the CDR3: TGCAGTGTCAAAACAGGGTTGGACGGCTACACCTTC. This encodes CSVKTGLDGYTF.

This clonotype was found a few times. This chain links TRBV20-1 with TRBJ1-1; D remains unclear. V lost 5 bases and J 1 base, leaving 20 bases between the germline ends. The CDR3 consists of 16 residues. Germline CDR1 and CDR2: DFQATT and SNEGSKA (reference sequence). CDR3 residues: CSAPDRRSSTNTEAFF. CDR3 sequence (DNA): TGCAGTGCTCCAGACCGGAGGTCGTCCACGAACACTGAAGCTTTCTTT.

This clonotype was recorded once. The rearrangement uses TRBV29-1 and TRBJ2-7; 7 bases are shared with TRBD2. After removal of 4 bases from V and 2 bases from J, the junction contained 8 bases not matched to a gene. The germline gives CDR1 SQVTM, CDR2 ANQGSEA. The CDR3 runs 14 residues. CDR3 bases: TGCAGCGTTGTGGTAGCGGGTACAGCCTACGAGCAGTACTTC. Amino acid sequence: CSVVVAGTAYEQYF.

The chain couples TRBV2 to TRBJ2-7; tentatively, D is TRBD2 (5 bases). Trimming cost V 3 bases and J 0 bases, with 15 bases left between them. Per germline, CDR1 SNHLY and CDR2 FYNNEI. The CDR3 covers 16 residues. CDR3 protein: CASSEEDSSLSYEQYF. CDR3 in DNA: TGTGCCAGCAGTGAGGAGGATTCCTCTCTCTCCTACGAGCAGTACTTC.

For the CDR3, the DNA is TGCAGCGTTGAAGACGACCCTGACACCTTCCACTTT. The encoded protein is CSVEDDPDTFHF. The rearrangement links TRBV29-1 to TRBJ1-6, with D uncertain. The germline V gene encodes CDR1 SQVTM and CDR2 ANQGSEA. CDR3 length: 12 residues. V was shortened by 0 bases and J by 17 bases, with 14 bases between the two germline ends.